Listed below are T cell receptor beta chains from one sample, sequenced in a study of blood T cell repertoires in COVID-19. Repertoires were generated with immunoSEQ multiplex PCR, while TCRdb's copy carries only in-frame clones and drops some. The sample lists 130,000 to 150,000 clones, roughly 90% occurring once. What was sequenced was PBMCs or T cells enriched from blood (not recorded which). Receptor source: a woman in her 30s with acute COVID-19. CDR3s include the opening cysteine and the closing phenylalanine or tryptophan. A D gene is named only where the DNA matches it firmly. Where a row states a size, it is once, few, many or the class of an expanded clone; other rows omit it.

TRBJ2-2 NA many TRBV19 TGTGCCAGTAGTACCCGGGACTCTGCCGGGGAGCTGTTTTTT CASSTRDSAGELFF
TRBJ1-5 NA once TRBV7-2 TGTGCCAGCAGCAGGGACACGATTAGCAATCAGCCCCAGCATTTT CASSRDTISNQPQHF
TRBJ2-7 NA few TRBV20-1 TGCAGTGCTAGTCCAGGGGCGACCTACGAGCAGTACTTC CSASPGATYEQYF
TRBJ1-5 NA NA TRBV15 TGTGCCACCAGCAGAGATGGTCCAGGGAGCAATCAGCCCCAGCATTTT CATSRDGPGSNQPQHF
TRBJ2-7 TRBD1 NA TRBV6-1 TGTGCCAGCAGTGAATTCGGGACAGGCCTAGGCTACGAGCAGTACTTC CASSEFGTGLGYEQYF
TRBJ1-2 TRBD1 few TRBV3-1/TRBV3-2 TGTGCCAGCAGCCCGGGACAGGGGTGGGATGGCTACACCTTC CASSPGQGWDGYTF
TRBJ2-5 TRBD2 NA TRBV7-8 TGTGCCAGCAGCCTTTTGCGGGGGGACCTTGTGACCCAGTACTTC CASSLLRGDLVTQYF
TRBJ2-3 NA NA TRBV18 TGTGCCAGCTCACCGCAGGGAGGCCCTAGCACAGATACGCAGTATTTT CASSPQGGPSTDTQYF
TRBJ2-1 TRBD2 NA TRBV9 TGTGCCAGCAGCGTAGCCAGCGGGGGGGTGTTCTTC CASSVASGGVFF
TRBJ2-3 NA few TRBV3-1/TRBV3-2 TGTGCCAGCAGCCCCGCTGGTGGGAGCGGGACAGATACGCAGTATTTT CASSPAGGSGTDTQYF
TRBJ2-1 TRBD2 NA TRBV30 TGTGCCTGGACCTTGGGGAGACTAGCGAATACCTACAATGAGCAGTTCTTC CAWTLGRLANTYNEQFF
TRBJ1-4 TRBD1 NA TRBV28 TGTGCCAGCAGTACCGGACAGGGCCGTAATGAAAAACTGTTTTTT CASSTGQGRNEKLFF
TRBJ2-1 NA NA TRBV6-6 TGTGCCAGCAGCACGACAGGGGAGGGGAATGAGCAGTTCTTC CASSTTGEGNEQFF
TRBJ2-7 NA NA TRBV5-6 TGTGCCAGCAGCAACCCGGCGGGGTATGGTCCCTACGAGCAGTACTTC CASSNPAGYGPYEQYF
TRBJ1-1 NA NA TRBV6-2/TRBV6-3 TGTGCCAGCAGTCTATTGAACACTGAAGCTTTCTTT CASSLLNTEAFF
TRBJ2-7 TRBD2 NA TRBV10-2 TGCGCCAGCAGTGGGACTAGCGGGATTACATTCTACGAGCAGTACTTC CASSGTSGITFYEQYF
TRBJ1-2 TRBD1 NA TRBV19 TGTGCCAGTATACCTAACCCCGGGACAGGGACCAATGGCTACACCTTC CASIPNPGTGTNGYTF
TRBJ2-1 TRBD1 NA TRBV29-1 TGCAGCGCCCGGGACAGCGACAATGAGCAGTTCTTC CSARDSDNEQFF
TRBJ1-2 NA NA TRBV5-4 TGTGCCAGCAGCGTCGGGACTCTGGCCCGGGGAAACTATGGCTACACCTTC CASSVGTLARGNYGYTF
TRBJ1-1 NA NA TRBV12-3/TRBV12-4 TGTGCCAGCAGTTTACAGAACACTGAAGCTTTCTTT CASSLQNTEAFF
TRBJ2-6 NA many TRBV6-4 TGTGCCAGCAGCGAAGGAGGCTCTGGGGCCAACGTCCTGACTTTC CASSEGGSGANVLTF
TRBJ1-5 TRBD1 NA TRBV4-1 TGCGCCAGCAGCCAAGGACAGGGGGCGAGTGGCAATCAGCCCCAGCATTTT CASSQGQGASGNQPQHF
TRBJ2-1 TRBD2 NA TRBV4-3 TGCGCCAGCAGCCAAGATCCCGGACTAGCGGGTCAGTTCTTC CASSQDPGLAGQFF
TRBJ2-1 TRBD2 NA TRBV11-2 TGTGCCAGCAGCTTATTAGTTCTAGCGGGAGGTAGGAATGAGCAGTTCTTC CASSLLVLAGGRNEQFF
TRBJ2-1 NA NA TRBV19 TGTGCCAGTAGTATGATGGCGGGAAGAGAGGATGAGCAGTTCTTC CASSMMAGREDEQFF
TRBJ1-4 NA NA TRBV3-1/TRBV3-2 TGTGCCAGCAGCCAAGTCTTTGGTACAGCTAATGAAAAACTGTTTTTT CASSQVFGTANEKLFF
TRBJ1-6 NA NA TRBV11-2 TGTGCCAGCAGCCAGGGATGGAATAATTCACCCCTCCACTTT CASSQGWNNSPLHF
TRBJ2-7 NA NA TRBV6-5 TGTGCCAGCAGGACGGCCGGGGAGTCGATCTACGAGCAGTACTTC CASRTAGESIYEQYF
TRBJ2-2 NA NA TRBV24-1 TGTGCCACCAGCGATCCTCAGGGGGGAGCCGGGGAGCTGTTTTTT CATSDPQGGAGELFF
TRBJ2-1 TRBD2 NA TRBV5-1 TGCGCCAGCAGCTTGGGGGGTGCGGGAGGGCCGTGGAATGAGCAGTTCTTC CASSLGGAGGPWNEQFF
TRBJ1-5 NA NA TRBV30 TGTGCCTGGAGTGTACATAGCAATCAGCCCCAGCATTTT CAWSVHSNQPQHF
TRBJ2-5 TRBD1 once TRBV2 TGTGCCAGCAGTGAGCGGACAGGGGGAGAGACCCAGTACTTC CASSERTGGETQYF
TRBJ1-5 NA NA TRBV19 TGTGCCAGTAGTATACCCAATGGCCCAGGTCGCCGGCCCCAGCATTTT CASSIPNGPGRRPQHF
TRBJ2-3 NA NA TRBV5-1 TGCGCCAGCAGCCCGTCGGTAGATACGCAGTATTTT CASSPSVDTQYF
TRBJ1-2 TRBD1 NA TRBV6-5 TGTGCCAGCACTTTTGCAGGGGGCCTTAGTGGCTACACCTTC CASTFAGGLSGYTF
TRBJ1-2 NA NA TRBV5-5 TGTGCCAGCAGCTTGTCAGGGGACCGTCTCTATGGCTACACCTTC CASSLSGDRLYGYTF
TRBJ1-6 NA NA TRBV6-5 TGTGCCGGGGTGGGGGGAATCGGTTCACCCCTCCACTTT CAGVGGIGSPLHF
TRBJ2-2 TRBD1 NA TRBV5-1 TGCGCCAGCATCAAAACAGGGGGCAGCACCGGGGAGCTGTTTTTT CASIKTGGSTGELFF
TRBJ1-2 NA NA TRBV23-1 TGCGCCAGCAGTCAATCCCGGGGACACAATACCTATGGCTACACCTTC CASSQSRGHNTYGYTF
TRBJ1-2 NA NA TRBV7-9 TGTGCCGGTGGAGCTAACTATGGCTACACCTTC CAGGANYGYTF
TRBJ2-3 TRBD2 NA TRBV9 TGTGCCAGCAGCGAAAATAGCGGGAGCACAGATACGCAGTATTTT CASSENSGSTDTQYF
TRBJ1-5 NA NA TRBV30 TGTGCCTGGCAAGTTACAGGCAATCAGCCCCAGCATTTT CAWQVTGNQPQHF
TRBJ2-6 NA NA TRBV25-1 TGTGCCAGCATGATGACCGGGACATATGAGCCCAACGTCCTGACTTTC CASMMTGTYEPNVLTF
TRBJ1-2 NA NA TRBV3-1/TRBV3-2 TGTGCCAGCAGCCAAGAAAAAAGGGCAGGGGCCTGGGAAGACTTC CASSQEKRAGAWEDF
TRBJ1-5 NA NA TRBV30 TGTGCCTGGAGTTCGAGCAATCAGCCCCAGCATTTT CAWSSSNQPQHF